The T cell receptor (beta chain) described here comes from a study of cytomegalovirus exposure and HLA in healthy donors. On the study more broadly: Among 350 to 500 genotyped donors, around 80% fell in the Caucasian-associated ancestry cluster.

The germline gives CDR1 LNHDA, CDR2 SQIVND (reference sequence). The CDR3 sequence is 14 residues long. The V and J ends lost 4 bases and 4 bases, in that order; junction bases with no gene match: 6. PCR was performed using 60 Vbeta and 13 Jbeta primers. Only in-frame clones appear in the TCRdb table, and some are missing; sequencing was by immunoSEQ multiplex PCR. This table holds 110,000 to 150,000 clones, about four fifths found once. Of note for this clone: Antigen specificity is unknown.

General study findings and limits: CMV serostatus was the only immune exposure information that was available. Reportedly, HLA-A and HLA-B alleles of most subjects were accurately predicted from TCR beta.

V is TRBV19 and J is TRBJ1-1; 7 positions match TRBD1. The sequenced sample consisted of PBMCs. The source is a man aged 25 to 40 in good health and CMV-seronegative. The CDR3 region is CASSSRQGVTEAFF. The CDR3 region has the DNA TGTGCCAGTAGTAGTCGACAGGGTGTCACTGAAGCTTTCTTT.